The T cell receptor beta chain described here comes from a study of Ad26.COV2.S vaccination and SARS-CoV-2 variants. Study as a whole: Administration of Ad26.COV2.S was intramuscular, either once or twice 56 days apart. Study outcomes and limitations: Overall T cell responses may have been underestimated by the analyses of TCR breadth and depth. Relative to placebo recipients, vaccine recipients exhibited elevated spike-specific TCR breadth.

This clone was observed a few times. Its target is unknown. Treatment noted: about 20 received Ad26.COV2.S at low or high dose, single or two shots; about five received placebo; per-sample allocation not given. Day 63 following the first vaccine or placebo injection was when the samples were taken. SARS-CoV-2 spike from the Wuhan strain was encoded by the vaccine, an Ad26 vector. Germline V lookup: CDR1 SEHNR, CDR2 FQNEAQ (reference sequence). Trimming left V 1 base short and J 4 bases short, with 10 bases between. The CDR3 has 15 residues. The data were produced by immunoSEQ multiplex PCR, yet TCRdb's version contains in-frame clones alone and is incomplete. Of some 340,000 clones in the sample, around four fifths were seen once.

The clonotype was recovered from a person aged 18-60 years who received the Ad26.COV2.S COVID-19 vaccine or a placebo. The sample consisted of peripheral blood, taken in a trial of Ad26.COV2.S vaccine versus placebo. The genes are TRBV7-9 and TRBJ2-2; D might be TRBD2 (5 bases). The CDR3 bases are TGTGCCAGCAGCTTAGTACGTGCGGGCACCGGGGAGCTGTTTTTT. Its translation: CASSLVRAGTGELFF.